The 13 T cell receptor beta chains below were found in one sample sequenced in a study of regulatory T cells in long-lasting Graves disease. Sequencing libraries for TCR beta were prepared with iRepertoire HTBI primers and Arm-PCR of CDR3 regions. TCRdb independently ran MiXCR on the multiplex PCR reads; one entry per CDR3 protein. The table includes about 470,000 distinct CDR3 sequences, less than 25% detected once. Documented time point: persistent/refractory GD, antithyroid drugs over 5 years with positive TRAb. Extracted PBMC RNA gave rise to the TCR library. This material consisted of peripheral blood mononuclear cells (PBMCs), taken when the disease was refractory, from a patient treated with antithyroid drugs. The receptors were gathered from a female donor with Graves disease.

For this clonotype: A much larger clone is a single base away; this may be a read error. The chain is built from TRBV29-1 and TRBJ1-1; D ambiguous. V lost 7 bases, J lost 7 bases, and 13 bases lay in between. The germline gives CDR1 SQVTM, CDR2 ANQGSEA. CDR3 length equals 11 residues. CDR3 region: CSDTHLYEAFF. Written as DNA, the CDR3 is TGCAGCGACACGCATCTCTATGAAGCTTTCTTT.

This sequence joins TRBV20-1 and TRBJ2-5; D uncertain. Germline V lookup: CDR1 DFQATT, CDR2 SNEGSKA (reference sequence). CDR3 length equals 15 residues. The ends were cut back, 6 bases at V and 4 bases at J, with 21 bases in the middle. The CDR3 protein is CSASFQKVTAETQYF. CDR3 nucleotide sequence: TGCAGTGCCTCATTTCAGAAGGTCACGGCAGAGACCCAGTACTTC.

As for this clonotype: This sequence may be a read error, since a much larger clone differs from it by one base. V gene TRBV6-1 combines with J gene TRBJ1-2; no clear D gene. The CDR3 is 15 amino acids. The germline gives CDR1 MNHNS, CDR2 SASEGT. CDR3 sequence: CASSEILQRLAGFTF. In DNA, the CDR3 is TGTGCCAGCAGTGAAATCTTACAACGCCTCGCTGGCTTCACCTTC.

This clonotype appeared many times. This sequence joins TRBV2 and TRBJ1-6, with TRBD1 as a possible D gene (5 bases). Between the trimmed V and J ends, which lost 1 base and 5 bases, there was a span of 9 bases. The CDR3 contains 15 residues. In germline, CDR1 is SNHLY, CDR2 FYNNEI. The CDR3 loop reads CASSEVGDHNSPLHF. DNA for the CDR3: TGTGCCAGCAGTGAAGTAGGGGATCATAATTCACCCCTCCACTTT.

Comments on this clonotype: This could be a read error, since a much larger clone is one nucleotide away. This chain links TRBV12-3 or TRBV12-4 with TRBJ1-6, with D possibly TRBD1 on 5 matching bases. The V end was cut by 8 bases, the J end by 7 bases, with 18 bases between. The length of the CDR3 is 15 residues. For the CDR3, the DNA is TGTGCCAGCGCCCTTAGGGGCCGGGGGAATTCACCCCTCCACTTT. Amino acids: CASALRGRGNSPLHF.

This clonotype was counted many times. The chain's CDR3 is CASSYSGEGGTQYF. The CDR3 DNA sequence: TGTGCCAGCAGTTACTCCGGAGAGGGAGGGACCCAGTACTTC. This chain uses TRBV6-2 or TRBV6-3 with TRBJ2-5, with D perhaps matching TRBD2 (6 bases). V was pared by 0 bases and J by 7 bases, with 12 bases between. This CDR3 comprises 14 residues. Germline values: CDR1 MNHEY, CDR2 SVGEGT.

Many counts were recorded for this clonotype. The chain couples TRBV30 to TRBJ2-2; D ambiguous. The CDR3 sequence is 12 residues long. V was shortened by 4 bases and J by 2 bases, with 5 bases between the two germline ends. From germline, CDR1 is GTSNPN and CDR2 SVGIG (reference sequence). The CDR3 DNA reads as TGTGCCTGGAACCCTAACACCGGGGAGCTGTTTTTT. The encoded protein is CAWNPNTGELFF.

This clonotype has only a few counts. J is TRBJ2-2 and V is TRBV20-1; 9 bases agree with TRBD2. The ends lost 4 bases at V and 2 bases at J; junction bases unmatched: 5. Germline assignment: CDR1 DFQATT and CDR2 SNEGSKA (reference sequence). The CDR3 contains 15 residues. In DNA form, the CDR3 reads TGCAGTGCTACGGGCGGGAGGGAAAACACCGGGGAGCTGTTTTTT. It is translated as CSATGGRENTGELFF.

Many counts were recorded for this clonotype. The chain is built from TRBV27 and TRBJ1-5; D not certain. The CDR3 extends over 14 amino acids. Deletions cut 4 bases from V and 7 bases from J, with 14 bases between. Germline lookup yields CDR1 MNHEY and CDR2 SMNVEV (reference sequence). CDR3 residues: CASSSTTIGQPQHF. CDR3 DNA sequence: TGTGCCAGCAGTTCAACTACGATCGGCCAGCCCCAGCATTTT.

In its sample, this clonotype was seen many times. The rearrangement uses TRBV3-1 and TRBJ2-5; 11 bases agree with TRBD2. Germline CDR1 and CDR2: LGHDT and YNNKEL (reference sequence). Trimming at V came to 1 base and at J to 5 bases, leaving 6 bases not matched to a gene. The CDR3 has 16 amino acids. CDR3: CASSQGALAGGETQYF. Written as DNA, the CDR3 is TGTGCCAGCAGCCAAGGGGCGCTAGCGGGAGGCGAGACCCAGTACTTC.

At least ten counts were recorded for this clonotype. The chain joins TRBV27 to TRBJ2-7, with TRBD2 matching 11 bases. J was trimmed by 6 bases and V by 3 bases; bases with no gene match: 4. This CDR3 is 14 amino acids long. Germline CDR1 is MNHEY and CDR2 is SMNVEV (reference sequence). DNA of the CDR3: TGTGCCAGCAGTTTTATAGCGGGAGGGCGCGAGCAGTACTTC. This gives the protein CASSFIAGGREQYF.

The genes are TRBV28 and TRBJ2-1; D is ambiguous. With 6 bases removed from V and 1 base from J, the gap between germline ends came to 4 bases. The CDR3 has 12 residues. Looked up from germline, CDR1 is MDHEN and CDR2 is SYDVKM. The CDR3 here is CASRVSYNEQFF. DNA of the CDR3: TGTGCCAGCAGAGTTTCCTACAATGAGCAGTTCTTC.

This clonotype was detected a few times. This chain joins TRBV6-4 and TRBJ2-4, with 10 bases aligning to TRBD1. Germline V gene data show CDR1 as MRHNA and CDR2 as SNTAGT. The CDR3 totals 15 residues. The J segment lost 3 bases and the V segment lost 6 bases, leaving 5 bases of the junction unmatched. This CDR3 is CASSPGQGIKNIQYF. Here the CDR3 DNA reads TGTGCCAGCAGCCCGGGACAGGGGATCAAAAACATTCAGTACTTC.